This is a list of T cell receptor beta chains from one sample in a study of beta chain features in type 1 diabetes. TCRdb's table, derived via immunoSEQ multiplex PCR, lists solely in-frame clones and lacks some. Of 20,000 to 25,000 clones in the sample, more than 45% were seen once. Sequencing input: stem cell memory CD4+ T cells from blood. The receptors were sampled from a man younger than 30 with type 1 diabetes. CDR3s include the opening cysteine and the closing phenylalanine or tryptophan. A D gene is named only where the DNA matches it firmly. Part of the rows lack a size; the others show once, few, many or a class for expanded clones.

D gene: NA; clone size: NA; J gene: TRBJ2-2; V gene: TRBV6-6; CDR3 DNA: TGTGCCAGCAGACCCCTGACAGGTGGGGCCGGGGAGCTGTTTTTT; CDR3 protein: CASRPLTGGAGELFF
D gene: TRBD1; clone size: NA; J gene: TRBJ1-1; V gene: TRBV5-1; CDR3 DNA: TGCGCCAGCAGCTTAACAGGGGAGTTTTTGAACACTGAAGCTTTCTTT; CDR3 protein: CASSLTGEFLNTEAFF
D gene: NA; clone size: NA; J gene: TRBJ2-3; V gene: TRBV9; CDR3 DNA: TGTGCCAGCAGCAAAACCTGGACAGTGGGCACAGATACGCAGTATTTT; CDR3 protein: CASSKTWTVGTDTQYF
D gene: NA; clone size: NA; J gene: TRBJ2-1; V gene: TRBV20-1; CDR3 DNA: TGCAGTGCTCCCAGCTACAATGAGCAGTTCTTC; CDR3 protein: CSAPSYNEQFF
D gene: NA; clone size: NA; J gene: TRBJ2-5; V gene: TRBV7-2; CDR3 DNA: TGTGCCAGCAGCTTAGCGCGTCTGTGGACCCAGTACTTC; CDR3 protein: CASSLARLWTQYF
D gene: TRBD1; clone size: NA; J gene: TRBJ1-2; V gene: TRBV27; CDR3 DNA: TGTGCCAGCAGACCCGGGACAGGGGGGAACTATGGCTACACCTTC; CDR3 protein: CASRPGTGGNYGYTF
D gene: TRBD2; clone size: NA; J gene: TRBJ2-7; V gene: TRBV9; CDR3 DNA: TGTGCCAGCAGCCCCTTGACTAGCGAAAGCTCCTACGAGCAGTACTTC; CDR3 protein: CASSPLTSESSYEQYF
D gene: TRBD1; clone size: few; J gene: TRBJ2-1; V gene: TRBV6-6; CDR3 DNA: TGTGCCAGCAGTTCAACCGGGACAGGGGACACCAATGAGCAGTTCTTC; CDR3 protein: CASSSTGTGDTNEQFF
D gene: NA; clone size: NA; J gene: TRBJ2-5; V gene: TRBV2; CDR3 DNA: TGTGCCAGCAGAAGGGGAGGCCGGGTCGAGGCCCAGTACTTC; CDR3 protein: CASRRGGRVEAQYF
D gene: TRBD1; clone size: NA; J gene: TRBJ2-7; V gene: TRBV7-9; CDR3 DNA: TGTGCCAGCAGCTCGGGACAGGCGCACGAGCAGTACTTC; CDR3 protein: CASSSGQAHEQYF
D gene: TRBD1; clone size: NA; J gene: TRBJ1-6; V gene: TRBV5-6; CDR3 DNA: TGTGCCAGCAGCGGGACAGGGGTCTATAATTCACCCCTCCACTTT; CDR3 protein: CASSGTGVYNSPLHF
D gene: NA; clone size: NA; J gene: TRBJ2-3; V gene: TRBV7-9; CDR3 DNA: TGTGCCAGCAGACCCGGACTTGATACGCAGTATTTT; CDR3 protein: CASRPGLDTQYF
D gene: TRBD2; clone size: NA; J gene: TRBJ2-5; V gene: TRBV27; CDR3 DNA: TGTGCCAGCAGTCCCAGAGCGGGGGGGCGGGAGACCCAGTACTTC; CDR3 protein: CASSPRAGGRETQYF
D gene: TRBD1; clone size: NA; J gene: TRBJ1-4; V gene: TRBV30; CDR3 DNA: TGTGCCTGGAGTCCAGAGGGGGCCTGGGAAAAACTGTTTTTT; CDR3 protein: CAWSPEGAWEKLFF
D gene: TRBD2; clone size: few; J gene: TRBJ2-1; V gene: TRBV7-2; CDR3 DNA: TGTGCCAGCAGCCTGGGACTAGCGGGAGTTGAGCAGTTCTTC; CDR3 protein: CASSLGLAGVEQFF
D gene: TRBD2; clone size: NA; J gene: TRBJ2-3; V gene: TRBV28; CDR3 DNA: TGTGCCAGCAGTTTCCCCCTCAGACCGACCGGGGGGACAGATACGCAGTATTTT; CDR3 protein: CASSFPLRPTGGTDTQYF
D gene: NA; clone size: few; J gene: TRBJ2-3; V gene: TRBV5-4; CDR3 DNA: TGTGCCAGCAGCTCTCCTCGAGAGATTAGCACAGATACGCAGTATTTT; CDR3 protein: CASSSPREISTDTQYF
D gene: NA; clone size: NA; J gene: TRBJ2-2; V gene: TRBV28; CDR3 DNA: TGTGCCAGCACCCCTTTTGGGGGCGCCACCGGGGAGCTGTTTTTT; CDR3 protein: CASTPFGGATGELFF
D gene: TRBD2; clone size: few; J gene: TRBJ2-3; V gene: TRBV4-2; CDR3 DNA: TGTGCCAGCAGCCAAGGTGTCGGCGGGAGGGCCGTAAGCACAGATACGCAGTATTTT; CDR3 protein: CASSQGVGGRAVSTDTQYF
D gene: TRBD1; clone size: NA; J gene: TRBJ2-4; V gene: TRBV18; CDR3 DNA: TGTGCCAGCTCAGCTACCGGGACAGAGCAAAACATTCAGTACTTC; CDR3 protein: CASSATGTEQNIQYF